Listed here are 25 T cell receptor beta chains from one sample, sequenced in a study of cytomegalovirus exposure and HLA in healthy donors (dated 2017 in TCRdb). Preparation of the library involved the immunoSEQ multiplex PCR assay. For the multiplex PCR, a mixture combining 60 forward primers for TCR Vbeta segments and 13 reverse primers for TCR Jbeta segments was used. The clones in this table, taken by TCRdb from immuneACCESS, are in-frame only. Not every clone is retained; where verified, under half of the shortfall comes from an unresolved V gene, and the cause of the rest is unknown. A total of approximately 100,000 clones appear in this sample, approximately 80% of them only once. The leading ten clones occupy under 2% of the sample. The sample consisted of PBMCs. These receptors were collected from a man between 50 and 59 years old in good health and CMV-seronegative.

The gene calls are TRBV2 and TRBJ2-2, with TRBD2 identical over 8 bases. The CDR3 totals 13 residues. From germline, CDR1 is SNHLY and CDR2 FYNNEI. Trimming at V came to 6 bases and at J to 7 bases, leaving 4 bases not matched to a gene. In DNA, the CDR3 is TGTGCCAGCAGCCCCGGGGGGGGCGGGGAGCTGTTTTTT. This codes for CASSPGGGGELFF. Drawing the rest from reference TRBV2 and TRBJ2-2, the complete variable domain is EPEVTQTPSHQVTQMGQEVILRCVPISNHLYFYWYRQILGQKVEFLVSFYNNEISEKSEIFDDQFSVERPDGSNFTLKIRSTKLEDSAMYFCASSPGGGGELFFGEGSRLTVL.

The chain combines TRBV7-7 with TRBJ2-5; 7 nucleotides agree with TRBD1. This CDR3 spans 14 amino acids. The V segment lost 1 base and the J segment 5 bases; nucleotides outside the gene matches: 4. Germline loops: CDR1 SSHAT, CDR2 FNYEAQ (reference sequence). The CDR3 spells CASSLGGTVETQYF. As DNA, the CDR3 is TGTGCCAGCAGCTTAGGGGGGACAGTGGAGACCCAGTACTTC.

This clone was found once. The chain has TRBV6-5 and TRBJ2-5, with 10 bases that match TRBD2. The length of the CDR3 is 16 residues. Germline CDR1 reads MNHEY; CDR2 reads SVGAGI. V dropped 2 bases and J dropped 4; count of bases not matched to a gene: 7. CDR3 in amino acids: CASSYRTSGGLETQYF. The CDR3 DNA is TGTGCCAGCAGTTACAGGACTAGCGGCGGATTAGAGACCCAGTACTTC.

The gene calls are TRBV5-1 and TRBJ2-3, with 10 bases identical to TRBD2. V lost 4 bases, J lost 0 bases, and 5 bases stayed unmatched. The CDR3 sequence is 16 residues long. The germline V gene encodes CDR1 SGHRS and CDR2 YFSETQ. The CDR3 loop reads CASSPLAGGSTDTQYF. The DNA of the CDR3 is TGCGCCAGCAGCCCCTTAGCGGGGGGAAGCACAGATACGCAGTATTTT. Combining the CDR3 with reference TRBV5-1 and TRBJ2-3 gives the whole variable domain KAGVTQTPRYLIKTRGQQVTLSCSPISGHRSVSWYQQTPGQGLQFLFEYFSETQRNKGNFPGRFSGRQFSNSRSEMNVSTLELGDSALYLCASSPLAGGSTDTQYFGPGTRLTVL.

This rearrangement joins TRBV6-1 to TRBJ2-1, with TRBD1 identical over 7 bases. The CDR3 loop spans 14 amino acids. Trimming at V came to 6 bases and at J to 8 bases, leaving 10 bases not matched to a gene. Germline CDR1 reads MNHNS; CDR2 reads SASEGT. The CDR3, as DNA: TGTGCCAGCAGAGAACAGGGGAGTCTCGATGAGCAGTTCTTC. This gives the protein CASREQGSLDEQFF.

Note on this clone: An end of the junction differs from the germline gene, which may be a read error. The CDR3 nucleotides are TGCGCCAGCAGCTTGGTTCCGCGGGGGGCGGTGGAGACCCGGTACTTC. Protein sequence: CASSLVPRGAVETRYF. The gene calls are TRBV5-1 and TRBJ2-5; TRBD2 matches at 8 bases. The CDR3 has 16 residues. CDR1 and CDR2 from the germline V gene are SGHRS and YFSETQ.

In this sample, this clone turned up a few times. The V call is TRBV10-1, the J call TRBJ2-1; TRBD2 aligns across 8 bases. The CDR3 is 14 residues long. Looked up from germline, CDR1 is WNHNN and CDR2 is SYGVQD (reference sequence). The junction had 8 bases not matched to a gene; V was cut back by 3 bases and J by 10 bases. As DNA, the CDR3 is TGCGCCAGCAGTGATGGCGGGGGGCCTCGAGAGCAGTTCTTC. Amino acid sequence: CASSDGGGPREQFF.

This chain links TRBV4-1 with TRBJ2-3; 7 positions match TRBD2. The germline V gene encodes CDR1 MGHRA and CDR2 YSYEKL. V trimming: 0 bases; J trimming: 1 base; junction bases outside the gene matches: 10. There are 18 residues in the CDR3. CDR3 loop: CASSQDRTGTTGTDTQYF. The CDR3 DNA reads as TGCGCCAGCAGCCAAGATAGAACCGGGACTACGGGCACAGATACGCAGTATTTT.

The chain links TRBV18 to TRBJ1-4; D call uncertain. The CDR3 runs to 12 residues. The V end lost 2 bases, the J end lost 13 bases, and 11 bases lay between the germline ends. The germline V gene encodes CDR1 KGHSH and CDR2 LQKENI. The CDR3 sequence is CASSPDNRGLFF. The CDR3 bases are TGTGCCAGCTCACCAGACAACCGGGGACTGTTTTTT.

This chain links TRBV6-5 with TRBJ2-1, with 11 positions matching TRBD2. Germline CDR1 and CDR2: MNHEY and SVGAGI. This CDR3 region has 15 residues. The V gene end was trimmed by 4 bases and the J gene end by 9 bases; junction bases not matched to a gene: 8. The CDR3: CASSSLAGGSSEQFF. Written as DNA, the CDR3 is TGTGCCAGCAGTTCCCTAGCGGGGGGTTCTTCTGAGCAGTTCTTC.

The CDR3 loop is CASSYSGQYNTEAFF. The CDR3 coding sequence is TGTGCCAGCAGTTACTCGGGACAGTATAACACTGAAGCTTTCTTT. The rearrangement joins TRBV6-5 to TRBJ1-1, with TRBD1 matching 7 bases. Germline V gives CDR1 MNHEY, CDR2 SVGAGI. Losses at the gene ends were 0 bases for V and 2 bases for J; bases not matched to a gene: 3. This CDR3 region has 15 residues.

The chain's CDR3 is CSVLKRGPQETQYF. CDR3 nucleotides: TGCAGCGTTCTAAAGCGGGGGCCCCAAGAGACCCAGTACTTC. The rearrangement joins TRBV29-1 to TRBJ2-5; TRBD2 agrees at 8 bases. The ends lost 5 bases at V and 1 base at J; junction bases unmatched: 6. The CDR3 is 14 residues long. Germline V gene lookup returns CDR1 SQVTM and CDR2 ANQGSEA. The full variable domain, rest sourced from reference TRBV29-1 and TRBJ2-5, is SAVISQKPSRDICQRGTSLTIQCQVDSQVTMMFWYRQQPGQSLTLIATANQGSEATYESGFVIDKFPISRPNLTFSTLTVSNMSPEDSSIYLCSVLKRGPQETQYFGPGTRLLVL.

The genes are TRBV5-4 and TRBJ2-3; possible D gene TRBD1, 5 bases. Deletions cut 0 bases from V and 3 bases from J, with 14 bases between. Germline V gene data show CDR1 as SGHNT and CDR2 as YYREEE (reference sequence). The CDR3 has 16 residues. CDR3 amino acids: CASSLGVGQNTDTQYF. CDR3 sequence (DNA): TGTGCCAGCAGCTTGGGGGTGGGGCAGAATACAGATACGCAGTATTTT.

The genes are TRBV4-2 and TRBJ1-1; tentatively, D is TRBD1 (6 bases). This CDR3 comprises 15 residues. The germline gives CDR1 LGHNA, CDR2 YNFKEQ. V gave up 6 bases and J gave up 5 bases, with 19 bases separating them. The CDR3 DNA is TGTGCCAGCAGGCTTTTCGTCGGGACAAATACTGAAGCTTTCTTT. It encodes CASRLFVGTNTEAFF.

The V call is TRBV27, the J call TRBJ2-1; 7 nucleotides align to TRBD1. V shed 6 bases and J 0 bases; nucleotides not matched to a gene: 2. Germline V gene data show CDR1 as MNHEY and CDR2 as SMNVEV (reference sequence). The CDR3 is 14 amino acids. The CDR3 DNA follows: TGTGCCAGCAGGGACAGGAGCTCCTACAATGAGCAGTTCTTC. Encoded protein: CASRDRSSYNEQFF.

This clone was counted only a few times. In nucleotides, the CDR3 is TGTGCCAGCAGTGTGGGCATCACTGAAAAACTGTTTTTT. Translated, it gives CASSVGITEKLFF. This chain joins TRBV2 and TRBJ1-4; the D is unclear. The CDR3 length is 13 residues. Trimming cost V 4 bases and J 7 bases, with 10 bases left between them. Germline CDR1 is SNHLY and CDR2 is FYNNEI.

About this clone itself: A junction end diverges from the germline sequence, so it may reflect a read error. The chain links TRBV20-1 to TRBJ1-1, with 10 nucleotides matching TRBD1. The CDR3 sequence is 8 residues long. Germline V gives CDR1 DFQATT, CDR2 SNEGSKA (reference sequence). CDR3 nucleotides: TGCAGTGCGCGACAGGGGGCATTT. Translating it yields CSARQGAF.

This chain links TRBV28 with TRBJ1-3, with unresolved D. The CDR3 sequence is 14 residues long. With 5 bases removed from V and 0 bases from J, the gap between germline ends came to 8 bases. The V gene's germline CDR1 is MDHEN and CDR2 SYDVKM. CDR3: CASSPGSSGNTIYF. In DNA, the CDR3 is TGTGCCAGCAGTCCCGGGAGCTCTGGAAACACCATATATTTT.

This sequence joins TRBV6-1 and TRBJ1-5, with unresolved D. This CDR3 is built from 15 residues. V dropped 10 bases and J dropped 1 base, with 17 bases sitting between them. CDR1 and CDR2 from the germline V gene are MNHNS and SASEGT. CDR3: CATQYNIISNQPQHF. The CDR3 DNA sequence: TGTGCCACCCAATATAACATAATCAGCAATCAGCCCCAGCATTTT.

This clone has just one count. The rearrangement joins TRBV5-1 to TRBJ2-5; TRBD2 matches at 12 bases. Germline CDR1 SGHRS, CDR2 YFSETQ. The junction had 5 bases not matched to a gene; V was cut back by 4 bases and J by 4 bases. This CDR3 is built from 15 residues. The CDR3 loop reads CASSTRTSGVETQYF. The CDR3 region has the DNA TGCGCCAGCAGCACGCGGACTAGCGGGGTAGAGACCCAGTACTTC.

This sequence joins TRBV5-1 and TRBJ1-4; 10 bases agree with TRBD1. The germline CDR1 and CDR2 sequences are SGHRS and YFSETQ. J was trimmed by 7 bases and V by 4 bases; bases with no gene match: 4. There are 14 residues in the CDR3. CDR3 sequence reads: CASSLRTGGEKLFF. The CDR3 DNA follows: TGCGCCAGCAGCCTTCGGACAGGGGGTGAAAAACTGTTTTTT. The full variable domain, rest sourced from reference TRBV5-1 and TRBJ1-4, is KAGVTQTPRYLIKTRGQQVTLSCSPISGHRSVSWYQQTPGQGLQFLFEYFSETQRNKGNFPGRFSGRQFSNSRSEMNVSTLELGDSALYLCASSLRTGGEKLFFGSGTQLSVL.

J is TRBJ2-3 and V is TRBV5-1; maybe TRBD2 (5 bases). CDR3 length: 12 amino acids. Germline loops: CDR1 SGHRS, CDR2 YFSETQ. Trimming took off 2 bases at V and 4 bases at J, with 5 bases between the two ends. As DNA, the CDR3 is TGCGCCAGCAGCTTTAGCGCAGATACGCAGTATTTT. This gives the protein CASSFSADTQYF. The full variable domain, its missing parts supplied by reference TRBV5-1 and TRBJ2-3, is KAGVTQTPRYLIKTRGQQVTLSCSPISGHRSVSWYQQTPGQGLQFLFEYFSETQRNKGNFPGRFSGRQFSNSRSEMNVSTLELGDSALYLCASSFSADTQYFGPGTRLTVL.

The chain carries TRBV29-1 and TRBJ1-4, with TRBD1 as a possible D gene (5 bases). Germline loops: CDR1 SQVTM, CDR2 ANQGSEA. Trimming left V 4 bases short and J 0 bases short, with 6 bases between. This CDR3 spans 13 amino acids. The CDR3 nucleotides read TGCAGCGTTGCAGGGCCAACTAATGAAAAACTGTTTTTT. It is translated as CSVAGPTNEKLFF. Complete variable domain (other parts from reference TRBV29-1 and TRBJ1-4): SAVISQKPSRDICQRGTSLTIQCQVDSQVTMMFWYRQQPGQSLTLIATANQGSEATYESGFVIDKFPISRPNLTFSTLTVSNMSPEDSSIYLCSVAGPTNEKLFFGSGTQLSVL.

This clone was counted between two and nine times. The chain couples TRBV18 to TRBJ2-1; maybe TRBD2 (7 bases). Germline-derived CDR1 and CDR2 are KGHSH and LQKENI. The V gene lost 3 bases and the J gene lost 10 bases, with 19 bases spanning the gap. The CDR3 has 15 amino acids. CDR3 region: CASSPGGALEAEQFF. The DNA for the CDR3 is TGTGCCAGCTCACCGGGGGGGGCCCTCGAGGCGGAGCAGTTCTTC. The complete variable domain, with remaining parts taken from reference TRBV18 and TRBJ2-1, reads NAGVMQNPRHLVRRRGQEARLRCSPMKGHSHVYWYRQLPEEGLKFMVYLQKENIIDESGMPKERFSAEFPKEGPSILRIQQVVRGDSAAYFCASSPGGALEAEQFFGPGTRLTVL.

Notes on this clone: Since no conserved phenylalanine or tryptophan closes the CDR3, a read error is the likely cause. DNA for the CDR3: TGTGCCAGCAGCCAGCTAATGAGTGAAAAACTGTTTCTT. This gives the protein CASSQLMSEKLFL. The chain has TRBV4-2 and TRBJ1-4, with D uncertain. The CDR3 sequence is 13 residues long. V was shortened by 3 bases and J by 7 bases, with 9 bases between the two germline ends. Germline CDR1 and CDR2: LGHNA and YNFKEQ.